Listed below are T cell receptor beta chains from one sample, sequenced in a study of blood T cells in healthy people across ages. TCRdb re-called the 5' RACE reads through MiXCR, storing one row per CDR3 protein. This table has about 640,000 distinct CDR3 sequences, about 28% appearing once. Sequencing was carried out using blood. The receptors were sampled from a woman aged 80 or over in good health. CDR3s include the opening cysteine and the closing phenylalanine or tryptophan. Only some rows state a clone size, as once, few, many or a class for expanded clones.

CDR3 length	V gene	J gene	clone size	CDR3 protein
18	TRBV11-1	TRBJ2-1	many	CASSSGTGPSGWGNEQFF
14	TRBV9	TRBJ1-1	NA	CASSVDMRATEAFF
15	TRBV12-3/TRBV12-4	TRBJ1-5	few	CASSLLGYSNQPQHF
12	TRBV2	TRBJ2-7	many	CASSEDVYEQYF
14	TRBV19	TRBJ1-2	NA	CASSIEAAPYGYTF
12	TRBV2	TRBJ2-5	many	CASRFLPETQYF
17	TRBV20-1	TRBJ2-1	NA	CSAIRTSGGPGGNEQFF
13	TRBV2	TRBJ2-1	many	CASLGGAGDEQFF
15	TRBV10-3	TRBJ1-2	many	CAIRDRAAWDYGYTF
11	TRBV29-1	TRBJ2-5	few	CAFTGQETQYF
16	TRBV7-3	TRBJ2-6	many	CASSLDSASGANVLTF
13	TRBV9	TRBJ1-1	many	CASSTQGNTEAFF
14	TRBV5-1	TRBJ1-2	many	CASSLEGEFYGYTF
12	TRBV20-1	TRBJ1-2	NA	CSANRPIYGYTF
15	TRBV6-4	TRBJ1-1	NA	CASRDSTGGNTEAFF
14	TRBV9	TRBJ2-7	NA	CASRRKGGRDEQYF
16	TRBV5-6	TRBJ2-5	many	CASSLIGRTQQETQYF
15	TRBV20-1	TRBJ1-4	many	CSARDSGVTNEKLFF
16	TRBV9	TRBJ2-7	few	CASSTQGQGAWGEQYF
13	TRBV18	TRBJ1-4	many	CASSPDGNEKLFF
13	TRBV3-1	TRBJ2-2	many	CASSQARGGELFF
13	TRBV20-1	TRBJ1-4	many	CSAPRGANEKLFF
13	TRBV29-1	TRBJ2-3	NA	CSVHSRSTDTQYF
16	TRBV7-2	TRBJ2-1	NA	CASSLGLDTKYYGQFF
15	TRBV7-3	TRBJ2-1	many	CASSFPGLFDNEQFF
15	TRBV5-1	TRBJ1-2	many	CASSLGIASDYGYTF
14	TRBV7-2	TRBJ2-3	many	CASSSDGSTDTQYF
12	TRBV30	TRBJ1-4	NA	CAWSVHGEKLFF
16	TRBV20-1	TRBJ1-6	few	CSAKGGIGSYNSPLHF
14	TRBV5-1	TRBJ2-7	many	CASSSRVVQDEQYF
16	TRBV10-3	TRBJ2-1	NA	CAIAISGGFVDNEQFF
16	TRBV7-2	TRBJ2-3	NA	CASSLTRGGSTDTQYF
14	TRBV30	TRBJ2-1	many	CAWSADFVDNEQFF
12	TRBV6-5	TRBJ1-4	many	CASSAGNEKLFF
14	TRBV4-3	TRBJ2-7	NA	CASSQDRTTYEQYF
15	TRBV29-1	TRBJ2-6	many	CSVEVGGTGANVLTF
18	TRBV3-1	TRBJ2-5	many	CASSLEPSGGLYQETQYF
15	TRBV27	TRBJ2-7	many	CASRNRALDLSEQYF
16	TRBV15	TRBJ2-1	few	CATSRDDPGGYNEQFF
12	TRBV15	TRBJ1-4	NA	CATSVDREKLFF
16	TRBV7-3	TRBJ2-7	many	CASSLGGSRGAYEQYF
15	TRBV5-1	TRBJ2-5	NA	CASSSGQGGGETQYF
17	TRBV11-1	TRBJ2-3	many	CASSQLGAFGYTDTQYF
12	TRBV24-1	TRBJ1-1	many	CATNSGWGEAFF
16	TRBV29-1	TRBJ2-3	NA	CSVDLGTSGSTDTQYF
15	TRBV28	TRBJ1-4	NA	CASSLGGTAAEKLFF
15	TRBV6-5	TRBJ1-6	many	CASSYISQGNSPLHF
11	TRBV20-1	TRBJ2-3	many	CSAWIADTQYF
14	TRBV3-1	TRBJ2-5	many	CASSQRSGQETQYF
16	TRBV11-2	TRBJ1-2	few	CASTSDGEVPNYGYTF
16	TRBV20-1	TRBJ2-5	NA	CSARDHLAVTRETQYF